These 31 T cell receptor beta chains originate from one sample sequenced in a study of identifying expanded T cells in peripheral blood. Method: immunoSEQ multiplex PCR; TCRdb's copy keeps in-frame clones and lacks some. This sample has 90,000 to 120,000 clones, with around 89% found just once. Sequenced input: blood. The origin of the receptors is a person between 18 and 70 years old in good health.

The V gene is TRBV14, the J gene TRBJ2-5; D ambiguous. Trimming shortened V by 3 bases and J by 0 bases, and 2 bases separated the two germline ends. This CDR3 spans 12 amino acids. Looked up from germline, CDR1 is SGHDN and CDR2 is FVKESK. The CDR3 region is CASSQHQETQYF. CDR3 bases: TGTGCCAGCAGCCAGCACCAAGAGACCCAGTACTTC.

V is TRBV6-5 and J is TRBJ2-7; the D gene is possibly TRBD2 (5 bases). This CDR3 contains 12 residues. Germline loops: CDR1 MNHEY, CDR2 SVGAGI. Deletions cut 4 bases from V and 7 bases from J, with 11 bases between. The CDR3 spells CASSSRGWEQYF. CDR3 DNA sequence: TGTGCCAGCAGTTCCCGGGGTTGGGAGCAGTACTTC.

CDR3 nucleotides: TGCGCCAGCAGCCAAGTTACCTATTCCGAGACCCAGTACTTC. Its protein product is CASSQVTYSETQYF. This chain joins TRBV4-1 and TRBJ2-5; D is ambiguous. Germline assignment: CDR1 MGHRA and CDR2 YSYEKL. Trimming cost V 1 base and J 5 bases, with 11 bases left between them. The CDR3 consists of 14 residues.

The V call is TRBV29-1, the J call TRBJ2-1; 8 bases are a match to TRBD2. Germline V gene data show CDR1 as SQVTM and CDR2 as ANQGSEA. The CDR3 runs 13 residues. Trimming took 8 bases from V and 0 from J; bases not matched to a gene: 3. CDR3 sequence reads: CSCSGSSYNEQFF. Here the CDR3 DNA reads TGCAGCTGCAGCGGGAGCTCCTACAATGAGCAGTTCTTC.

The rearrangement joins TRBV30 to TRBJ2-7; the D gene is possibly TRBD1 (5 bases). CDR3 size: 14 residues. Germline V gives CDR1 GTSNPN, CDR2 SVGIG (reference sequence). Trimming cost V 0 bases and J 2 bases, with 11 bases left between them. The CDR3 spells CAWSVSGLPYEQYF. As DNA, the CDR3 is TGTGCCTGGAGTGTCTCAGGGCTACCCTACGAGCAGTACTTC. The full variable domain, rest sourced from reference TRBV30 and TRBJ2-7, is SQTIHQWPATLVQPVGSPLSLECTVEGTSNPNLYWYRQAAGRGLQLLFYSVGIGQISSEVPQNLSASRPQDRQFILSSKKLLLSDSGFYLCAWSVSGLPYEQYFGPGTRLTVT.

This sequence joins TRBV5-4 and TRBJ1-2, with 10 positions matching TRBD1. The CDR3 length is 13 residues. From germline, CDR1 is SGHNT and CDR2 YYREEE (reference sequence). V gave up 7 bases and J gave up 4 bases; unmatched junction bases: 4. CDR3 sequence (DNA): TGTGCCAGCCTCGGACAGGGGGTCTATGGCTACACCTTC. Its translation: CASLGQGVYGYTF.

The chain uses TRBV20-1 and TRBJ1-2; D not certain. Germline values: CDR1 DFQATT, CDR2 SNEGSKA (reference sequence). The CDR3 runs 9 residues. The V and J ends lost 2 bases and 8 bases respectively, with 3 bases between them. The CDR3 loop reads CSARKGYTF. Written as DNA, the CDR3 is TGCAGTGCTAGAAAGGGCTACACCTTC.

V is TRBV20-1 and J is TRBJ1-2, with a weak D call TRBD1 (5 bases). The CDR3 contains 11 residues. The V end lost 3 bases, the J end lost 7 bases, and 9 bases lay between the germline ends. Germline V gene sequence: CDR1 DFQATT, CDR2 SNEGSKA (reference sequence). The DNA of the CDR3 is TGCAGTGCTAGGGGGGATTTTGGCTACACCTTC. Its translation is CSARGDFGYTF.

This rearrangement joins TRBV11-3 to TRBJ2-1, with 10 bases aligning to TRBD2. V dropped 6 bases and J dropped 4; count of bases not matched to a gene: 3. This CDR3 contains 14 residues. Per germline, CDR1 SGHNT and CDR2 YENEEA. CDR3 sequence reads: CASSPSGGYNEQFF. Written as DNA, the CDR3 is TGTGCCAGCAGTCCTAGCGGGGGATACAATGAGCAGTTCTTC.

The gene calls are TRBV5-1 and TRBJ2-1; TRBD1 aligns across 7 bases. Germline V gives CDR1 SGHRS, CDR2 YFSETQ. The CDR3 extends over 15 amino acids. With V trimmed by 7 bases and J by 4 bases, 11 bases remained unmatched. CDR3 sequence: CASQTGTALYNEQFF. In DNA, the CDR3 is TGCGCCAGCCAAACTGGGACAGCATTGTACAATGAGCAGTTCTTC.

This clone occurred a few times. The V and J genes are TRBV5-1 and TRBJ1-4; TRBD1 might be the D (6 bases). Germline loops: CDR1 SGHRS, CDR2 YFSETQ. The ends were cut back, 5 bases at V and 6 bases at J, with 17 bases in the middle. This CDR3 is built from 15 residues. The CDR3 region has the DNA TGCGCCAGCAGTTACGGGGGACACCCAGATGAAAAACTGTTTTTT. This gives the protein CASSYGGHPDEKLFF.

J is TRBJ1-1 and V is TRBV28; TRBD1 agrees at 9 bases. Germline CDR1 reads MDHEN; CDR2 reads SYDVKM. This CDR3 spans 14 amino acids. Germline trimming cut 7 bases from V and 5 bases from J; bases unmatched to any gene: 8. DNA of the CDR3: TGTGCCAGCAAACCGGGACAGGGTAGGACTGAAGCTTTCTTT. The encoded protein is CASKPGQGRTEAFF.

This sequence joins TRBV6-5 and TRBJ1-5; TRBD1 aligns across 7 bases. This CDR3 is 15 amino acids long. Germline V gene sequence: CDR1 MNHEY, CDR2 SVGAGI. V dropped 6 bases and J dropped 2; count of bases not matched to a gene: 7. CDR3 protein: CASRHDREGNQPQHF. For the CDR3, the DNA is TGTGCCAGCAGACACGACAGGGAGGGCAATCAGCCCCAGCATTTT.

This clone was detected a few times. The V and J genes are TRBV10-3 and TRBJ1-1; D uncertain. The germline CDR1 and CDR2 sequences are ENHRY and SYGVKD. The germline V and J ends were trimmed by 4 bases and 2 bases, with 5 bases remaining between them. This CDR3 comprises 12 residues. CDR3 loop: CAISASNTEAFF. CDR3 sequence (DNA): TGTGCCATCAGTGCATCAAACACTGAAGCTTTCTTT.

This clone occurred once. V usage is TRBV7-9 and J usage is TRBJ2-7, with 9 positions matching TRBD1. CDR3 length: 18 amino acids. The V and J ends lost 6 bases and 4 bases, in that order; junction bases with no gene match: 19. Germline V gives CDR1 SEHNR, CDR2 FQNEAQ (reference sequence). CDR3 nucleotide sequence: TGTGCCAGCAGGGGGGCCCCAACAGGGGGCCAGGGTGTGTACGAGCAGTACTTC. This codes for CASRGAPTGGQGVYEQYF.

This clone was counted once. The chain is built from TRBV10-3 and TRBJ2-3; D not certain. This CDR3 region has 12 residues. The germline V and J ends were trimmed by 0 bases and 4 bases, with 2 bases remaining between them. Looked up from germline, CDR1 is ENHRY and CDR2 is SYGVKD. For the CDR3, the DNA is TGTGCCATCAGTGAGTCGTCAGATACGCAGTATTTT. This codes for CAISESSDTQYF.

The chain joins TRBV6-5 to TRBJ1-2; D remains ambiguous. Trimming took 3 bases from V and 1 from J, leaving 9 bases between them. Germline V lookup: CDR1 MNHEY, CDR2 SVGAGI. The CDR3 contains 14 residues. The CDR3 DNA reads as TGTGCCAGCAGTTATGGAGGGAATAACTATGGCTACACCTTC. Its protein is CASSYGGNNYGYTF.

The rearrangement uses TRBV7-9 and TRBJ1-4; possible D gene TRBD1, 5 bases. There are 13 residues in the CDR3. The germline V gene has CDR1 SEHNR and CDR2 FQNEAQ (reference sequence). V dropped 3 bases and J dropped 7 bases, with 9 bases sitting between them. The CDR3 reads CASSFGGSEKLFF. CDR3 DNA sequence: TGTGCCAGCAGCTTTGGGGGGAGTGAAAAACTGTTTTTT.

The chain links TRBV6-1 to TRBJ1-2; 10 bases match TRBD1. CDR3 length: 14 amino acids. After removal of 7 bases from V and 5 bases from J, the junction contained 7 bases not matched to a gene. Looked up from germline, CDR1 is MNHNS and CDR2 is SASEGT. Written as DNA, the CDR3 is TGTGCCAGCACACGGGACAGGGGCATATATGGCTACACCTTC. As protein: CASTRDRGIYGYTF.

This clone was counted once. The rearrangement links TRBV5-5 to TRBJ1-2; D may be TRBD1 (5 bases). V lost 0 bases and J 7 bases, leaving 10 bases between the germline ends. The CDR3 runs 13 residues. Germline-derived CDR1 and CDR2 are SGHKS and YYEKEE (reference sequence). In nucleotides, the CDR3 is TGTGCCAGCAGCTTGGGAGGGGCATTTGGCTACACCTTC. Amino acid sequence: CASSLGGAFGYTF.

The chain joins TRBV28 to TRBJ2-3; weak D call: TRBD2 (6 bases). Germline loops: CDR1 MDHEN, CDR2 SYDVKM. The CDR3 consists of 15 residues. Trimming pared 1 base from V and 1 base from J, leaving 9 bases between. The CDR3 coding sequence is TGTGCCAGCAGTTTATTTGGCGGGGGCACAGATACGCAGTATTTT. This encodes CASSLFGGGTDTQYF.

This sequence joins TRBV4-1 and TRBJ2-7; 10 bases match TRBD2. Germline lookup yields CDR1 MGHRA and CDR2 YSYEKL. The CDR3 extends over 19 amino acids. V lost 4 bases to trimming and J lost 0 bases; unmatched junction nucleotides: 15. This CDR3 is CASSPFLSPGTSDSYEQYF. CDR3 sequence (DNA): TGCGCCAGCAGCCCCTTTCTGTCTCCCGGGACTAGCGACTCCTACGAGCAGTACTTC.

The chain employs TRBV27 and TRBJ2-7, with unresolved D. CDR1 and CDR2 (germline): MNHEY, SMNVEV (reference sequence). This CDR3 is built from 12 residues. Trimming shortened V by 4 bases and J by 4 bases, and 8 bases separated the two germline ends. The CDR3 loop reads CASSSALYEQYF. CDR3 sequence (DNA): TGTGCCAGCAGTTCGGCGTTATACGAGCAGTACTTC.

J is TRBJ2-1 and V is TRBV5-1; the match to TRBD2 covers 11 bases. The junction had 8 bases not matched to a gene; V was cut back by 5 bases and J by 4 bases. The germline gives CDR1 SGHRS, CDR2 YFSETQ. This CDR3 region has 16 residues. The CDR3 DNA reads as TGCGCCAGCAGTCCCGGTCGACTAGCGGGGTACAATGAGCAGTTCTTC. Its translation: CASSPGRLAGYNEQFF.

The CDR3 reads CASSLSRGLLYGYTF. CDR3 DNA sequence: TGTGCCAGCAGCCTCTCACGGGGCCTCCTATATGGCTACACCTTC. The chain combines TRBV6-5 with TRBJ1-2, with D perhaps matching TRBD1 (5 bases). V was cut by 6 bases and J by 5 bases, with 19 bases left in between. This CDR3 contains 15 residues. Germline V gene sequence: CDR1 MNHEY, CDR2 SVGAGI.

V and J are TRBV5-1 and TRBJ1-4; a possible D gene is TRBD1 (5 bases). From germline, CDR1 is SGHRS and CDR2 YFSETQ. Trimming shortened V by 0 bases and J by 7 bases, and 16 bases separated the two germline ends. The CDR3 is 16 amino acids. The CDR3 reads CASSLGARGRGEKLFF. CDR3 coding DNA: TGCGCCAGCAGCTTGGGGGCCCGGGGGAGAGGTGAAAAACTGTTTTTT.

This chain joins TRBV7-9 and TRBJ1-1, with D possibly being TRBD1 (6 bases). The CDR3 has 14 residues. Deletions cut 6 bases from V and 4 bases from J, with 15 bases between. The germline V gene has CDR1 SEHNR and CDR2 FQNEAQ (reference sequence). The CDR3 loop reads CASRTQGWGTEAFF. The CDR3, as DNA: TGTGCCAGCAGGACCCAGGGGTGGGGCACTGAAGCTTTCTTT.

This clone was detected once. The chain joins TRBV19 to TRBJ2-3; D unresolved. V was shortened by 9 bases and J by 5 bases, with 18 bases between the two germline ends. CDR1 and CDR2 from the germline V gene are LNHDA and SQIVND (reference sequence). CDR3 length: 14 amino acids. The CDR3 sequence: CASRFTDGGDTQYF. In DNA, the CDR3 is TGTGCCAGCCGATTTACGGACGGCGGAGATACGCAGTATTTT.

J is TRBJ1-4 and V is TRBV4-2, with D perhaps matching TRBD1 (6 bases). V dropped 1 base and J dropped 8 bases, with 17 bases sitting between them. The CDR3 has 16 amino acids. Germline lookup yields CDR1 LGHNA and CDR2 YNFKEQ. The CDR3 loop reads CASSQATSGTNEKLFF. CDR3 nucleotide sequence: TGTGCCAGCAGCCAAGCGACATCCGGGACAAACGAAAAACTGTTTTTT.

This chain uses TRBV6-6 with TRBJ1-1, with a weak D call TRBD1 (5 bases). The V gene's germline CDR1 is MNHNY and CDR2 SVGAGI (reference sequence). Trimming took 2 bases from V and 0 from J, leaving 7 bases between them. This CDR3 contains 14 residues. The CDR3, as DNA: TGTGCCAGCAGTTACGAGGGGCTGAACACTGAAGCTTTCTTT. Residues: CASSYEGLNTEAFF.

V gene TRBV7-9 combines with J gene TRBJ2-3; the match to TRBD1 covers 7 bases. Germline V CDR1 and CDR2: SEHNR, FQNEAQ (reference sequence). V shed 10 bases, J shed 1 base, and the junction held 5 bases outside the gene matches. The CDR3 consists of 13 residues. CDR3 residues: CATSDRGTDTQYF. CDR3 sequence (DNA): TGTGCCACCTCAGACAGGGGCACAGATACGCAGTATTTT.